This T cell receptor beta chain was sequenced during a study of blood T cell repertoires in COVID-19. Study overall: Whether acute or convalescent, the COVID-19 samples came from the United States, Italy and Spain. PBMCs, B-cell-depleted T cells, or T cells provided the cDNA or gDNA that made up the material.

CDR3 size: 13 residues. Germline CDR1 and CDR2: MGHDK and SYGVNS. V was pared by 4 bases and J by 6 bases, with 5 bases of the junction left unmatched. Authors' data handling: Amplifying reference gene primers gave estimates of nucleated cell counts. TCRdb's copy holds only in-frame clones and misses some; the assay was immunoSEQ multiplex PCR. V and J calls and clone size come straight from that table; D and trimming were deduced from the DNA. The repertoire includes roughly 140,000 clones, around 87% of them detected once, and just over 3% sits in the top ten. The source material was peripheral blood. The TCR originated in a woman in her fifties or sixties with active COVID-19. The chain links TRBV25-1 to TRBJ1-2; TRBD1 aligns across 7 bases. CDR3 sequence reads: CASSVNRGDGYTF. The CDR3 DNA sequence: TGTGCCAGCAGTGTCAACAGGGGTGATGGCTACACCTTC.